The entry below describes one T cell receptor (beta chain). The target of this receptor is not known. No base qualities exist here, and no much larger clone lies one base off it. The CDR3 runs 16 residues from the cysteine to the phenylalanine. Only the CDR3 portion is preserved as DNA: 48 bases, with reading frame beginning at the first base. V lost 0 bases and J lost 8 bases; the stretch between them is 20 bases long. The germline V gene encodes CDR1 MNHEY and CDR2 SMNVEV (reference sequence). This sample stems from a study of blood T cell repertoires in COVID-19 (dated by TCRdb to 2020 to 2022). Regarding the research as a whole: The collaborator samples originated in the United States, Italy and Spain and spanned the acute and convalescent phases of COVID-19. Where available, HLA class I and class II types were taken from metadata supplied by the sample provider and were not determined by assay-based typing. Samples came from the ongoing ImmuneRACE study (first 160 participants) plus 1,254 subjects from 6 global collaborators. The dataset comprised deeply sampled blood TCRbeta repertoires from subjects exposed to, actively infected with, or recovered from COVID-19. The sample metadata nearly always contained a de-identified subject ID, COVID-19 status, age in years and sex. The repertoires were released in a freely available public database meant as a resource for research on the immune response to SARS-CoV-2. The material from the prospective study consisted of cDNA or gDNA derived from T cells, B-cell-depleted T cells, or PBMCs. Overall study results and their limits: How much clinical and demographic metadata was included differed by source and by participant, and the metadata was provided uncurated.

Enrolling through a virtual design, the prospective study's participants ranged in age from roughly 18 to 100 years and lived across 20 to 30 United States geographic areas. Cohort assignment in the prospective study relied on participant-reported clinical history from a screening survey and a study questionnaire. ImmuneRACE Cohort 3 recovered participants were defined by two consecutive negative NP/OP PCR tests, healthcare professional clearance, or symptom resolution. Mobile phlebotomists in the prospective study collected whole blood, serum and a nasopharyngeal or oropharyngeal swab from every participant. Prospective study participants could optionally give additional blood draws and questionnaires over an approximately 2-month period. Before DNA extraction, blood samples from the prospective study were shipped at room temperature or frozen. The immunoSEQ Assay, a bias-controlled multiplex PCR, was used to amplify TCRbeta CDR3 regions from genomic DNA. Under the source paper's analysis protocol: Within the assay, amplification of reference gene primers was used to estimate how many nucleated cells each sample contained. To quantify the absolute abundance of each unique TCRbeta CDR3 rearrangement, sequence reads were collapsed and filtered. For each sample, productive Simpson clonality was calculated as the square root of Simpson's diversity index across productive rearrangements. This immuneACCESS table, as held by TCRdb, lists in-frame sequences with V and J called but not all clones. Of the missing ones, under half trace to an unresolved V gene in checked studies; the others have no known cause. That table is the source of V, J and clone size, and D and trimming were worked out from the DNA. In this sample the table shows some 160,000 clones, roughly 84% of which occur a single time. Approximately 8% of the sample rests with the top ten.

This receptor was taken from a woman in her forties or fifties who had recovered from COVID-19. Sequenced sample: PBMCs or T cells enriched from blood (not recorded which). The rearrangement combines TRBV27 with TRBJ2-7, with no confident D gene call. In nucleotide form, the sequence is TGTGCCAGCAGTTTATCGGGCACACCAGAGCCTGGAAAGCAGTACTTC. Its product reads: CASSLSGTPEPGKQYF.